A single TCR beta chain is shown here with its context. Its antigen is as yet unknown. These data come from a study of cytomegalovirus exposure and HLA in healthy donors. Amplification used 60 Vbeta primers and 13 Jbeta primers. Original methodology: About 11 million of the about 80 million unique TCR beta chains counted in a later analysis were shared. TCRdb's copy holds only in-frame clones and misses some; the assay was immunoSEQ multiplex PCR. Clonal size and the V and J genes are those of that table, whereas D and trimming came from the DNA. Of 130,000 or so clones listed, 65% to 90% are singletons. The donors (healthy individuals) were bone marrow donors. This CDR3 contains 13 residues. V was clipped by 5 bases and J by 8 bases, with 15 bases between them. CDR1 MNHNY and CDR2 SVGAGI come from the germline V gene (reference sequence). Study observations and caveats: In an earlier analysis, productive rearrangement rates for most beta V segments clustered near 87% or 30%.

The specimen was PBMCs. The V and J genes are TRBV6-6 and TRBJ1-2; D perhaps matches TRBD1 (6 bases). This clonotype was sampled from a man younger than 40 in good health and CMV-seronegative. CDR3 sequence reads: CASSPRTDRGYTF. The DNA of the CDR3 is TGTGCCAGCAGTCCCCGGACAGATCGGGGCTACACCTTC.